Below, 18 T cell receptor beta chains from the same sample are listed, as sequenced in a study of regulatory T cells in long-lasting Graves disease. Researchers made TCR beta libraries by using iRepertoire HTBI primers and running Arm-PCR on CDR3 regions. TCRdb reprocessed the multiplex PCR reads with MiXCR, giving one entry per CDR3 protein. The sample yields fewer than 600,000 distinct CDR3 sequences, 20% to 25% seen once. The sample's time point: persistent/refractory GD, antithyroid drugs over 5 years with positive TRAb. Extracted RNA from PBMCs served as the source of the TCR library. Sequencing used peripheral blood mononuclear cells (PBMCs), obtained when the disease was refractory, from a patient treated with antithyroid drugs. The receptors originated from a female donor with Graves disease.

Turning to this clonotype: A clone one base away is much larger, so this may be a read error. The V and J genes are TRBV6-5 and TRBJ1-1; D is undetermined. Germline V gene sequence: CDR1 MNHEY, CDR2 SVGAGI. CDR3 length equals 16 residues. CDR3 region: CASSYSRTPWNTESFF. The CDR3 DNA sequence: TGTGCCAGCAGTTACTCTCGGACTCCGTGGAACACTGAATCTTTCTTT.

The V and J genes are TRBV19 and TRBJ2-2; D uncertain. The germline V gene encodes CDR1 LNHDA and CDR2 SQIVND (reference sequence). The CDR3 extends over 15 amino acids. Trimming shortened V by 2 bases and J by 0 bases, and 7 bases separated the two germline ends. The CDR3: CASSISGANTGELFF. In nucleotides, the CDR3 is TGTGCCAGTAGTATAAGTGGGGCGAACACCGGGGAGCTGTTTTTT.

This clonotype was detected ten times or more. The chain links TRBV29-1 to TRBJ2-7; D is perhaps TRBD2 (5 bases). V was pared by 6 bases and J by 5 bases, with 11 bases between. The CDR3 loop spans 11 amino acids. In germline, CDR1 is SQVTM, CDR2 ANQGSEA. The CDR3 spells CSVFDGNEQYF. The CDR3 DNA is TGCAGCGTCTTTGACGGGAACGAGCAGTACTTC.

V usage is TRBV20-1 and J usage is TRBJ2-5, with 13 bases that match TRBD2. The germline CDR1 and CDR2 sequences are DFQATT and SNEGSKA (reference sequence). V gave up 1 base and J gave up 7 bases; unmatched junction bases: 6. The CDR3 has 15 amino acids. The CDR3 coding sequence is TGCAGTGCTAGAGGGACTAGCGGGGGAGCAGGGACCCAGTACTTC. It specifies CSARGTSGGAGTQYF.

This clonotype has a count of ten or more. V and J are TRBV18 and TRBJ1-4; TRBD1 might be the D (6 bases). The CDR3 extends over 13 amino acids. The germline V and J ends were trimmed by 8 bases and 4 bases, with 11 bases remaining between them. Germline CDR1 KGHSH, CDR2 LQKENI. CDR3 sequence reads: CASRLDSNEKLFF. CDR3 nucleotide sequence: TGTGCCAGCCGACTGGACAGTAATGAAAAACTGTTTTTT. Full variable domain (missing parts from reference TRBV18 and TRBJ1-4): NAGVMQNPRHLVRRRGQEARLRCSPMKGHSHVYWYRQLPEEGLKFMVYLQKENIIDESGMPKERFSAEFPKEGPSILRIQQVVRGDSAAYFCASRLDSNEKLFFGSGTQLSVL.

As regards this clonotype: A much bigger clone sits one base away, suggesting this may be a read error. This chain joins TRBV20-1 and TRBJ2-5; D remains ambiguous. Trimming pared 5 bases from V and 13 bases from J, leaving 20 bases between. The CDR3 has 12 residues. CDR1 is DFQATT and CDR2 is SNEGSKA in the germline V gene (reference sequence). CDR3 bases: TGCAGTGCTTCCCCGGACGGCTACGAGCGGTACTTC. As protein: CSASPDGYERYF.

The V call is TRBV27, the J call TRBJ1-5, with no clear D. This CDR3 contains 13 residues. CDR1 is MNHEY, CDR2 SMNVEV, per germline (reference sequence). Trimming stripped 3 bases from V and 6 bases from J, with 9 bases between. CDR3 nucleotides: TGTGCCAGCAGTTTGAGTGAGGGTCAGCCCCAGCATTTT. Translated: CASSLSEGQPQHF.

Only a few counts were recorded for this clonotype. This rearrangement joins TRBV18 to TRBJ1-1; 8 bases match TRBD1. Germline assignment: CDR1 KGHSH and CDR2 LQKENI. The CDR3 loop spans 14 amino acids. The J segment lost 6 bases and the V segment lost 1 base, leaving 4 bases of the junction unmatched. CDR3 nucleotides: TGTGCCAGCTCACCACTGGGGACAGGATCTGAAGCTTTCTTT. It yields the protein CASSPLGTGSEAFF.

This clonotype was counted many times. The chain recombines TRBV7-2 with TRBJ2-4; 9 nucleotides agree with TRBD1. The CDR3 totals 14 residues. Trimming cost V 0 bases and J 9 bases; bases outside gene matches: 3. CDR1 is SGHTA and CDR2 is FQGNSA in the germline V gene. The CDR3 here is CASSLAGGQGIQYF. The CDR3 DNA reads as TGTGCCAGCAGCTTAGCCGGGGGACAGGGCATTCAGTACTTC.

This clonotype was counted many times. This chain joins TRBV20-1 and TRBJ1-5; 7 bases line up with TRBD1. The CDR3 spans 13 residues. V shed 6 bases, J shed 3 bases, and the junction held 5 bases outside the gene matches. Germline CDR1 reads DFQATT; CDR2 reads SNEGSKA (reference sequence). The CDR3 sequence is CSALDRDNQPQHF. The CDR3 coding sequence is TGCAGTGCATTAGACAGGGACAATCAGCCCCAGCATTTT.

This sequence joins TRBV19 and TRBJ2-6; D possibly corresponds to TRBD1 (6 bases). Per germline, CDR1 LNHDA and CDR2 SQIVND (reference sequence). V was clipped by 4 bases and J by 1 base, with 8 bases between them. The CDR3 is made up of 15 amino acids. The CDR3 here is CASSTTGSGANVLTF. DNA of the CDR3: TGTGCCAGTAGTACTACAGGGTCTGGGGCCAACGTCCTGACTTTC.

This clonotype was counted at least ten times. The chain joins TRBV20-1 to TRBJ1-1; the D is unclear. The CDR3 has 10 residues. The ends were cut back, 6 bases at V and 5 bases at J, with 7 bases in the middle. CDR1 and CDR2 from the germline V gene are DFQATT and SNEGSKA (reference sequence). The CDR3: CSALETEAFF. CDR3 DNA sequence: TGCAGTGCCCTTGAGACTGAAGCTTTCTTT.

This clonotype occurred many times. The V call is TRBV6-1, the J call TRBJ1-6; D call uncertain. The CDR3 is made up of 10 amino acids. CDR1 is MNHNS, CDR2 SASEGT, per germline. V was cut by 11 bases and J by 15 bases, with 14 bases left in between. CDR3 bases: TGTGCCCGTAATTTCGGATGCCTCCACTTT. Residues: CARNFGCLHF.

This sequence joins TRBV12-5 and TRBJ1-6, with 10 bases aligning to TRBD1. The germline CDR1 and CDR2 sequences are LGHNT and FRNRAP. After removal of 4 bases from V and 8 bases from J, the junction contained 5 bases not matched to a gene. This CDR3 spans 15 amino acids. CDR3 residues: CASGSPGTGDSPLHF. The CDR3 coding sequence is TGTGCTAGTGGTTCCCCCGGGACAGGGGATTCACCCCTCCACTTT. The full variable domain, rest sourced from reference TRBV12-5 and TRBJ1-6, is DARVTQTPRHKVTEMGQEVTMRCQPILGHNTVFWYRQTMMQGLELLAYFRNRAPLDDSGMPKDRFSAEMPDATLATLKIQPSEPRDSAVYFCASGSPGTGDSPLHFGNGTRLTVT.

In its sample, this clonotype was seen a few times. V is TRBV7-2 and J is TRBJ1-3; D unresolved. CDR1 and CDR2 (germline): SGHTA, FQGNSA. V gave up 1 base and J gave up 1 base, with 8 bases separating them. This CDR3 has 15 residues. This CDR3 is CASSLGLGSGNTIYF. The CDR3 DNA is TGTGCCAGCAGCTTAGGGTTGGGATCTGGAAACACCATATATTTT.

This clonotype was counted many times. The chain combines TRBV7-2 with TRBJ2-5, with 10 bases fitting TRBD2. V trimming: 1 base; J trimming: 5 bases; junction bases outside the gene matches: 10. Germline assignment: CDR1 SGHTA and CDR2 FQGNSA. The CDR3 length is 17 residues. As DNA, the CDR3 is TGTGCCAGCAGCTTAGGGCTAGCGGGGGCGCTCGGGGAGACCCAGTACTTC. It encodes CASSLGLAGALGETQYF.

This clonotype was observed a handful of times. The rearrangement uses TRBV7-9 and TRBJ1-6, with a tentative D call TRBD1 (5 bases). The CDR3 length is 14 residues. Germline CDR1 and CDR2: SEHNR and FQNEAQ (reference sequence). Trimming removed 3 bases from V and 10 bases from J, with 13 bases in between. The CDR3 DNA reads TGTGCCAGCAGCTTCGGCCCCCCAGGGTCACCCCTCCACTTT. As protein: CASSFGPPGSPLHF.

The chain recombines TRBV27 with TRBJ2-2, with a tentative D call TRBD2 (5 bases). The CDR3 totals 15 residues. V lost 4 bases, J lost 1 base, and 10 bases lay in between. Germline loops: CDR1 MNHEY, CDR2 SMNVEV (reference sequence). CDR3 loop: CASSYWTRNTGELFF. CDR3 DNA: TGTGCCAGCAGTTATTGGACTCGGAACACCGGGGAGCTGTTTTTT.